This TCR beta chain was sequenced for a study of shared clonotypes between healthy human individuals. TCRdb's copy holds only in-frame clones and misses some; the assay was immunoSEQ multiplex PCR. The table includes 1.5 million to 2.5 million clones, about 95% detected once. This CDR3 comprises 13 residues. Germline V gives CDR1 MNHNS, CDR2 SASEGT. V was clipped by 7 bases and J by 3 bases, with 13 bases between them. Naive CD8 cells comprised CD45RO-negative, CCR7-positively selected cells, excluding terminally differentiated effector memory CD45RA+ cells. The V and J genes are TRBV6-1 and TRBJ2-7, with D tentatively TRBD1 or TRBD2 (5 bases each). Input material: naive CD8+ T cells sorted from blood. This TCR was sampled from a man younger than 35 in good health. CDR3 in amino acids: CASNPGTNYEQYF. The CDR3 nucleotides are TGTGCCAGCAACCCAGGGACCAACTACGAGCAGTACTTC.